This T cell receptor beta chain was identified during a study of regulatory dendritic cells for organ transplantation. Study outcomes and limitations: Considerable individual heterogeneity was seen in alloreactive memory CD8+ T cells. Resting memory CD8+ T cells held the most alloreactive clonotypes. Memory CD8+ clonal expansion seemed more limited with regulatory than mature dendritic cells.

CD4+ or CD8+ T cells were sorted as naive CD45RA+ or memory CD45RO+. Only in-frame clones appear in the TCRdb table, and some are missing; sequencing was by immunoSEQ multiplex PCR. The sample holds tens of thousands of clones; more than 65% are singletons and the top ten take around 0.4%. Trimming removed 1 base at V and 4 bases at J, with 15 bases between. Per germline, CDR1 SGHNT and CDR2 YYREEE (reference sequence). CDR3 length equals 16 residues. Comments on this clone: What it binds is not known.

The sample was naive CD8+ T cells from blood. Indicated subset: CD45RA+ naive T cells. The gene calls are TRBV5-4 and TRBJ2-1; possible D gene TRBD2, 5 bases. The TCR originated in a human donor in good health. The CDR3 region has the DNA TGTGCCAGCAGCTTGCGGGGAAGCCCCCTTTACAATGAGCAGTTCTTC. This gives the protein CASSLRGSPLYNEQFF.